Each of the 10 T cell receptor beta chains below was sequenced from the same sample in a study of CD8+CD57+ T cells in acquired aplastic anemia. TCR beta VDJ and CDR3 were profiled, and genomic DNA was the template. TCRdb re-called the reads through MiXCR, storing one row per CDR3 protein. This table holds 50,000 to 65,000 distinct CDR3 sequences, roughly 54% found once. Source material: sorted CD4+, CD8+, or CD8+CD57+ T cells (not recorded which) from PBMCs. These receptors originate from a human donor in good health, serving as a control.

The V gene is TRBV10-1, the J gene TRBJ2-2; 10 positions agree with TRBD2. Germline V gene lookup returns CDR1 WNHNN and CDR2 SYGVQD (reference sequence). The CDR3 is 15 amino acids. The junction had 8 bases not matched to a gene; V was cut back by 6 bases and J by 7 bases. The CDR3 bases are TGCGCCAGCAGCGCCGGGACTAGCGCGGTCGGGGAGCTGTTTTTT. It codes for CASSAGTSAVGELFF.

This clonotype was seen at least ten times. This chain joins TRBV30 and TRBJ2-7; unclear D gene. The V gene lost 0 bases and the J gene lost 2 bases, with 8 bases spanning the gap. This CDR3 is 13 amino acids long. The V gene's germline CDR1 is GTSNPN and CDR2 SVGIG (reference sequence). The CDR3 protein is CAWSVPLAYEQYF. The CDR3 DNA sequence: TGTGCCTGGAGTGTTCCTCTGGCCTACGAGCAGTACTTC.

The chain joins TRBV9 to TRBJ2-2, with unresolved D. The CDR3 runs to 12 residues. The V gene's germline CDR1 is SGDLS and CDR2 YYNGEE. V gave up 0 bases and J gave up 8 bases, with 5 bases separating them. Here the CDR3 DNA reads TGTGCCAGCAGCGTAGACTCGGGGGAGCTGTTTTTT. Amino acid sequence: CASSVDSGELFF. The full variable domain, with the rest looked up from reference TRBV9 and TRBJ2-2, is DSGVTQTPKHLITATGQRVTLRCSPRSGDLSVYWYQQSLDQGLQFLIQYYNGEERAKGNILERFSAQQFPDLHSELNLSSLELGDSALYFCASSVDSGELFFGEGSRLTVL.

The chain links TRBV19 to TRBJ1-3; D not resolved. The CDR3 loop spans 13 amino acids. V lost 2 bases, J lost 6 bases, and 8 bases lay in between. Germline V lookup: CDR1 LNHDA, CDR2 SQIVND (reference sequence). The CDR3 region is CASSITPVNTIYF. The CDR3, as DNA: TGTGCCAGTAGTATAACGCCGGTAAACACCATATATTTT.

As to this clonotype: The missing conserved phenylalanine or tryptophan at the end of this CDR3 makes a read error likely. No DNA is shown, since the ends of the CDR3 on it are uncertain; the CDR3 is the one TCRdb lists. The chain joins TRBV15 to TRBJ1-4. The CDR3 totals 10 residues, both ends included. Per germline, CDR1 LNHNV and CDR2 YYDKDF (reference sequence). The CDR3 sequence is CATSNRDYLV.

A few counts support this clonotype. The CDR3 region is CASSLSGGRTGELFF. The CDR3 region has the DNA TGTGCCAGCAGTTTATCCGGGGGACGTACCGGGGAGCTGTTTTTT. The chain combines TRBV5-5 with TRBJ2-2; tentatively, D is TRBD2 (6 bases). V was cut by 5 bases and J by 5 bases, with 16 bases left in between. CDR1 is SGHKS and CDR2 is YYEKEE in the germline V gene (reference sequence). This CDR3 comprises 15 residues.

The V and J genes are TRBV29-1 and TRBJ1-1, with a weak D call TRBD1 (6 bases). V was trimmed by 0 bases and J by 4 bases, leaving 12 bases between them. Looked up from germline, CDR1 is SQVTM and CDR2 is ANQGSEA. The CDR3 covers 14 residues. The CDR3 sequence is CSVEDLGQTTEAFF. In DNA, the CDR3 is TGCAGCGTTGAAGACCTTGGACAGACCACTGAAGCTTTCTTT.

V gene TRBV10-3 combines with J gene TRBJ1-1; D remains unclear. The CDR3 is made up of 13 amino acids. Trimming took off 6 bases at V and 2 bases at J, with 10 bases between the two ends. In germline, CDR1 is ENHRY, CDR2 SYGVKD. Here the CDR3 reads CAISMVGNTEAFF. As DNA, the CDR3 is TGTGCCATCAGCATGGTGGGTAACACTGAAGCTTTCTTT.

The DNA of the CDR3 is TGTGCCATCGCCGTCGCGTACACAGATACGCAGTATTTT. Protein: CAIAVAYTDTQYF. The chain recombines TRBV10-3 with TRBJ2-3; D remains unclear. The CDR3 length is 13 residues. In germline, CDR1 is ENHRY, CDR2 SYGVKD. The V end lost 8 bases, the J end lost 2 bases, and 11 bases lay between the germline ends.

This clonotype has only a few counts. A much bigger clone sits one base away, suggesting this may be a read error. The CDR3 ends on some other residue instead of the conserved phenylalanine or tryptophan, so this is likely a read error. This chain links TRBV6-1 with TRBJ1-5, with D perhaps TRBD1 (6 bases). V was clipped by 6 bases and J by 7 bases, with 16 bases between them. Looked up from germline, CDR1 is MNHNS and CDR2 is SASEGT. The CDR3 runs 14 residues. The DNA for the CDR3 is TGTGCCAGCAGCCAAACAGGGTCGGGACAGCCCCAGCATCTT. Its protein product is CASSQTGSGQPQHL.